The TCR beta chain described here comes from a study of CD8+ T cells in alopecia areata. cDNA serving as the sequencing template came from extracted, reverse transcribed RNA. Generated by immunoSEQ multiplex PCR, the TCRdb table keeps only in-frame clones and is missing some. The data hold 100,000 to 150,000 clones, with 45% to 65% observed a single time. Germline V gives CDR1 SGHTA, CDR2 FQGNSA. V lost 5 bases to trimming and J lost 7 bases; unmatched junction nucleotides: 14. This CDR3 comprises 16 residues. The study's findings and limits: Higher clonality than in normal scalp was seen in lesional scalp, especially alopecia totalis/universalis. Between patients, shared TCR sequences were less clear than in mice. This was possibly due in part to HLA diversity in the patient population.

Comments on this clone: Antigen unknown.

The receptor's source is a human donor with alopecia areata. Specimen: CD4+ T cells sorted from blood, collected at week 0. The chain links TRBV7-2 to TRBJ2-1; 7 nucleotides line up with TRBD1. The CDR3 DNA reads TGTGCCAGCAGCACCTTACAGGGGAGTGTGGGGAATGAGCAGTTCTTC. This encodes CASSTLQGSVGNEQFF.